This entry is about one T cell receptor (beta chain). Its cognate antigen is unknown. The data were taken from a study of cytomegalovirus exposure and HLA in healthy donors. Whole-study results and caveats: Cytomegalovirus status, reportedly, was diagnosed with high specificity and sensitivity by the classifier. A further, later analysis showed that HLA-associated TCR beta chains (compared with equally common others) were more clonally expanded. Most of the TCR beta V segments (in an earlier analysis) were productive either about 87% or about 30% of the time.

Germline values: CDR1 SGHRS, CDR2 YFSETQ. There are 15 residues in the CDR3. V lost 3 bases and J lost 3; bases outside the gene matches: 0. Use of 60 Vbeta and 13 Jbeta primers characterized the PCR. In the study's own analysis: Roughly 80 million unique TCR beta chains, about 11 million of them shared, were counted by a later analysis. Profiling relied on immunoSEQ multiplex PCR, and the TCRdb table lists in-frame clones only, not all of them. That table supplies the V and J calls and clone size; D and trimming were determined from the DNA. The sample holds a few hundred thousand clones; more than 55% are singletons and the top ten take roughly 2.4%.

The V and J genes are TRBV5-1 and TRBJ2-2; 12 bases are a match to TRBD2. The material sequenced was PBMCs. The clonotype was recovered from a female donor in good health and CMV-seronegative. In nucleotides, the CDR3 is TGCGCCAGCAGCTCTAGCGGGAGGGACACCGGGGAGCTGTTTTTT. Encoded protein: CASSSSGRDTGELFF.